Below, 27 T cell receptor beta chains from the same sample are listed, as sequenced in a study of PD-L1 blockade in urothelial cancer. Method: immunoSEQ multiplex PCR; TCRdb's copy keeps in-frame clones and lacks some. The profile shows about 43,000 clones, under 90% of them singletons. Time point denoted: peripheral blood 6 weeks after treatment start. The sequenced sample was PBMCs, obtained around atezolizumab (anti-PD-L1) treatment. Every receptor here comes from a man aged 60 to 75 with urothelial cancer.

This chain links TRBV30 with TRBJ1-4; weak D call: TRBD1 (6 bases). Trimming shortened V by 2 bases and J by 8 bases, and 15 bases separated the two germline ends. This CDR3 comprises 14 residues. Germline V gene lookup returns CDR1 GTSNPN and CDR2 SVGIG (reference sequence). CDR3 sequence (DNA): TGTGCCTGGAGTCGGGACACGCGAGAGGAAAAACTGTTTTTT. This encodes CAWSRDTREEKLFF.

This chain connects TRBV28 to TRBJ1-5; 7 nucleotides match TRBD1. Germline CDR1 MDHEN, CDR2 SYDVKM. The CDR3 covers 17 residues. J gave up 0 bases and V 5 bases, and 10 bases lay outside the gene matches. DNA for the CDR3: TGTGCCAGCAGTCCCACCCCGACAGGGCATAGCAATCAGCCCCAGCATTTT. It encodes CASSPTPTGHSNQPQHF. Using reference TRBV28 and TRBJ1-5 for the parts outside the CDR3, the full variable domain is DVKVTQSSRYLVKRTGEKVFLECVQDMDHENMFWYRQDPGLGLRLIYFSYDVKMKEKGDIPEGYSVSREKKERFSLILESASTNQTSMYLCASSPTPTGHSNQPQHFGDGTRLSIL.

V usage is TRBV9 and J usage is TRBJ1-2; possible D gene TRBD1, 5 bases. Germline V gene lookup returns CDR1 SGDLS and CDR2 YYNGEE. The CDR3 is 13 residues long. Trimming removed 3 bases from V and 6 bases from J, with 12 bases in between. CDR3 DNA: TGTGCCAGCAGCGCGGGACTTTTAAATGGCTACACCTTC. Its translation is CASSAGLLNGYTF.

The chain employs TRBV5-1 and TRBJ2-5; D gene uncertain. The germline V gene has CDR1 SGHRS and CDR2 YFSETQ. V lost 2 bases, J lost 5 bases, and 10 bases lay in between. The CDR3 covers 13 residues. The DNA of the CDR3 is TGCGCCAGCAGCTTACAAGCGAGGGAGACCCAGTACTTC. It is translated as CASSLQARETQYF.

The V and J genes are TRBV14 and TRBJ1-5; maybe TRBD1 (6 bases). Germline V gene sequence: CDR1 SGHDN, CDR2 FVKESK. This CDR3 spans 13 amino acids. Trimming removed 4 bases from V and 7 bases from J, with 11 bases in between. The DNA for the CDR3 is TGTGCCAGCAGCCTGCAGGGGAACCAGCCCCAGCATTTT. It codes for CASSLQGNQPQHF.

The V gene is TRBV6-6, the J gene TRBJ2-1; 11 nucleotides agree with TRBD2. This CDR3 is built from 16 residues. Germline lookup yields CDR1 MNHNY and CDR2 SVGAGI (reference sequence). Trimming at V came to 1 base and at J to 6 bases, leaving 5 bases not matched to a gene. In DNA, the CDR3 is TGTGCCAGCAGTTACTTCACTAGCGGGGGCTTCAATGAGCAGTTCTTC. Its protein product is CASSYFTSGGFNEQFF.

This clone appeared once. The chain recombines TRBV5-5 with TRBJ1-6; 7 positions agree with TRBD1. The J segment lost 1 base and the V segment lost 3 bases, leaving 7 bases of the junction unmatched. Germline assignment: CDR1 SGHKS and CDR2 YYEKEE (reference sequence). The CDR3 sequence is 17 residues long. Here the CDR3 reads CASSSDREPSYNSPLHF. In DNA, the CDR3 is TGTGCCAGCAGCTCAGACAGGGAACCTTCCTATAATTCACCCCTCCACTTT.

The chain joins TRBV9 to TRBJ2-2, with 8 bases lining up with TRBD2. The CDR3 extends over 16 amino acids. Germline CDR1 SGDLS, CDR2 YYNGEE. After removal of 0 bases from V and 4 bases from J, the junction contained 5 bases not matched to a gene. The CDR3 here is CASSVAASGGTGELFF. CDR3 sequence (DNA): TGTGCCAGCAGCGTAGCCGCGAGCGGGGGCACCGGGGAGCTGTTTTTT.

In DNA form, the CDR3 reads TGTGCCATCAGTGAGTCGAGTAGGCCGGAGCGGGCGCCCCAGCATTTT. This translates into CAISESSRPERAPQHF. The rearrangement joins TRBV10-3 to TRBJ1-5; D gene uncertain. V gave up 0 bases and J gave up 9 bases, with 18 bases separating them. The CDR3 has 16 amino acids. Germline loops: CDR1 ENHRY, CDR2 SYGVKD.

The chain carries TRBV19 and TRBJ1-5; D is undetermined. Trimming pared 7 bases from V and 11 bases from J, leaving 21 bases between. This CDR3 region has 14 residues. CDR1 is LNHDA, CDR2 SQIVND, per germline (reference sequence). The CDR3 nucleotides read TGTGCCAGTACCCAAACAGTGACCGCGCAGGCCCAGCATTTT. It codes for CASTQTVTAQAQHF.

V gene TRBV28 combines with J gene TRBJ2-3; D is possibly TRBD2 (6 bases). Germline loops: CDR1 MDHEN, CDR2 SYDVKM. This CDR3 contains 14 residues. Trimming cost V 5 bases and J 2 bases, with 11 bases left between them. This CDR3 reads CASSMAGPTDTQYF. The CDR3 DNA follows: TGTGCCAGCAGTATGGCGGGGCCCACAGATACGCAGTATTTT.

CDR3 sequence (DNA): TGTGCCAGCAGTGAAGACAGGGCCCTGAATTCACCCCTCCACTTT. Protein product: CASSEDRALNSPLHF. The chain uses TRBV6-1 and TRBJ1-6, with D perhaps matching TRBD1 (6 bases). The ends were cut back, 1 base at V and 7 bases at J, with 11 bases in the middle. The V gene's germline CDR1 is MNHNS and CDR2 SASEGT. The CDR3 is 15 amino acids.

The CDR3 sequence: CASSQDGGEQYF. The CDR3 region has the DNA TGTGCCAGCAGCCAGGACGGGGGCGAGCAGTACTTC. The J gene is TRBJ2-7, the V gene TRBV7-2, with a weak D call TRBD2 (6 bases). The V end lost 5 bases, the J end lost 6 bases, and 11 bases lay between the germline ends. Germline V CDR1 and CDR2: SGHTA, FQGNSA. The CDR3 has 12 amino acids. The full variable domain, its missing parts supplied by reference TRBV7-2 and TRBJ2-7, is GAGVSQSPSNKVTEKGKDVELRCDPISGHTALYWYRQSLGQGLEFLIYFQGNSAPDKSGLPSDRFSAERTGGSVSTLTIQRTQQEDSAVYLCASSQDGGEQYFGPGTRLTVT.

The chain uses TRBV19 and TRBJ1-1; a possible D gene is TRBD1 (5 bases). CDR1 is LNHDA and CDR2 is SQIVND in the germline V gene (reference sequence). Trimming stripped 3 bases from V and 2 bases from J, with 7 bases between. This CDR3 region has 13 residues. The CDR3 region has the DNA TGTGCCAGTAGTATGACAGCCAACACTGAAGCTTTCTTT. Its protein product is CASSMTANTEAFF.

The V and J genes are TRBV5-6 and TRBJ2-1; 7 bases are shared with TRBD1. The J segment lost 8 bases and the V segment lost 4 bases, leaving 12 bases of the junction unmatched. This CDR3 is built from 15 residues. The germline V gene encodes CDR1 SGHDT and CDR2 YYEEEE. The CDR3 coding sequence is TGTGCCAGCAGCCCGAGGGGCAGGGGGATGCATGAGCAGTTCTTC. This codes for CASSPRGRGMHEQFF.

The chain joins TRBV28 to TRBJ2-7; TRBD1 matches 9 bases. CDR1 and CDR2 (germline): MDHEN, SYDVKM. This CDR3 comprises 15 residues. V lost 5 bases, J lost 7 bases, and 12 bases stayed unmatched. In DNA, the CDR3 is TGTGCCAGCAGTCCCCCGGGACAGGGTTTAGGGGAGCAGTACTTC. This gives the protein CASSPPGQGLGEQYF.

The chain carries TRBV7-2 and TRBJ2-5, with D perhaps matching TRBD2 (5 bases). CDR3 length equals 14 residues. Looked up from germline, CDR1 is SGHTA and CDR2 is FQGNSA. Trimming took off 5 bases at V and 2 bases at J, with 12 bases between the two ends. CDR3 in DNA: TGTGCCAGCAGCAGTACTAGTAAGCAAGAGACCCAGTACTTC. This encodes CASSSTSKQETQYF.

This chain links TRBV10-3 with TRBJ2-3; 16 bases fit TRBD2. J was trimmed by 8 bases and V by 3 bases; bases with no gene match: 8. Germline lookup yields CDR1 ENHRY and CDR2 SYGVKD. The CDR3 totals 17 residues. The CDR3 loop is CAISEGGLAGGQATQYF. CDR3 nucleotide sequence: TGTGCCATCAGTGAAGGGGGACTAGCGGGGGGGCAAGCTACGCAGTATTTT.

J is TRBJ2-3 and V is TRBV5-1; TRBD1 might be the D (6 bases). V was trimmed by 2 bases and J by 4 bases, leaving 8 bases between them. The CDR3 loop spans 13 amino acids. Germline loops: CDR1 SGHRS, CDR2 YFSETQ. CDR3 loop: CASSLTGSDTQYF. DNA for the CDR3: TGCGCCAGCAGCTTAACAGGGTCAGATACGCAGTATTTT.

The sample holds one count of this clone. The rearrangement uses TRBV2 and TRBJ2-5; 7 bases agree with TRBD2. V was clipped by 1 base and J by 3 bases; unmatched bases: 8. The germline gives CDR1 SNHLY, CDR2 FYNNEI. This CDR3 is built from 16 residues. CDR3 loop: CASSEGEAGRKETQYF. CDR3 in DNA: TGTGCCAGCAGTGAAGGGGAAGCGGGGAGAAAAGAGACCCAGTACTTC.

This clone was seen only a few times. V usage is TRBV28 and J usage is TRBJ1-5, with a possible D match to TRBD1 (6 bases). This CDR3 has 15 amino acids. In germline, CDR1 is MDHEN, CDR2 SYDVKM. Trimming pared 6 bases from V and 0 bases from J, leaving 12 bases between. The CDR3 is CASSRGPYSNQPQHF. The CDR3 DNA is TGTGCCAGCAGCAGGGGACCTTATAGCAATCAGCCCCAGCATTTT.

J is TRBJ2-3 and V is TRBV7-2; 11 nucleotides match TRBD2. V shed 1 base and J 5 bases; nucleotides not matched to a gene: 5. This CDR3 spans 16 amino acids. Germline V lookup: CDR1 SGHTA, CDR2 FQGNSA. CDR3 sequence (DNA): TGTGCCAGCAGCTTAGAATTAGCGGGGGGGCTAGATACGCAGTATTTT. It translates to CASSLELAGGLDTQYF.

A single count supports this clone. The chain carries TRBV19 and TRBJ2-2; D is possibly TRBD1 (7 bases). The CDR3 consists of 16 residues. Germline CDR1 and CDR2: LNHDA and SQIVND (reference sequence). Trimming took off 3 bases at V and 4 bases at J, with 15 bases between the two ends. The CDR3: CASSMGRQGGTGELFF. The CDR3 DNA sequence: TGTGCCAGTAGTATGGGGAGACAGGGAGGCACCGGGGAGCTGTTTTTT.

The rearrangement uses TRBV28 and TRBJ2-1, with 7 nucleotides matching TRBD2. With V trimmed by 8 bases and J by 6 bases, 16 bases remained unmatched. Per the germline V gene, CDR1 is MDHEN and CDR2 is SYDVKM. The CDR3 loop spans 16 amino acids. CDR3: CASLEREGPTFNEQFF. In DNA form, the CDR3 reads TGTGCCAGCCTCGAAAGGGAGGGGCCAACGTTCAATGAGCAGTTCTTC.

This clone was found once. CDR3 bases: TGTGCCAGCAGTGGGGGCGGCAATCAGCCCCAGCATTTT. Its translation is CASSGGGNQPQHF. The V gene is TRBV6-5, the J gene TRBJ1-5; D perhaps matches TRBD1 (6 bases). Trimming cost V 5 bases and J 2 bases, with 7 bases left between them. CDR3 size: 13 residues. Germline CDR1 reads MNHEY; CDR2 reads SVGAGI.

This clone was observed once. The chain employs TRBV19 and TRBJ2-7; tentatively, D is TRBD2 (7 bases). V dropped 6 bases and J dropped 6 bases, with 21 bases sitting between them. CDR3 length: 15 amino acids. The germline gives CDR1 LNHDA, CDR2 SQIVND (reference sequence). CDR3 DNA sequence: TGTGCCAGTAGCCCTAAAGCCGGGGGGCCGGGCGAGCAGTACTTC. It specifies CASSPKAGGPGEQYF.

This clone came up a few times. The rearrangement joins TRBV7-8 to TRBJ2-3, with no clear D. Trimming removed 5 bases from V and 2 bases from J, with 5 bases in between. The CDR3 has 12 amino acids. Germline lookup yields CDR1 SGHVS and CDR2 FQNEAQ. CDR3 nucleotides: TGTGCCAGCAGCCTCTCCACAGATACGCAGTATTTT. Translation gives CASSLSTDTQYF. Complete variable domain (other parts from reference TRBV7-8 and TRBJ2-3): GAGVSQSPRYKVAKRGQDVALRCDPISGHVSLFWYQQALGQGPEFLTYFQNEAQLDKSGLPSDRFFAERPEGSVSTLKIQRTQQEDSAVYLCASSLSTDTQYFGPGTRLTVL.